This entry lists 20 T cell receptor beta chains sequenced from one sample in a study of cytomegalovirus exposure and HLA in healthy donors. 60 Vbeta and 13 Jbeta primers were used in PCR. Sequencing used immunoSEQ multiplex PCR; TCRdb keeps in-frame clones, though not all of them. The data show 100,000 to 150,000 clones, approximately 17% seen once. The specimen was PBMCs. All receptors derive from a female donor in good health and CMV-seropositive.

The chain joins TRBV19 to TRBJ1-1; D perhaps matches TRBD1 (6 bases). This CDR3 comprises 12 residues. V lost 10 bases and J lost 4, with 13 bases in between. Looked up from germline, CDR1 is LNHDA and CDR2 is SQIVND (reference sequence). In nucleotides, the CDR3 is TGTGCCACCAAACAGGGACGCACTGAAGCTTTCTTT. It specifies CATKQGRTEAFF.

This clone has only a few counts. CDR3 protein: CASSSISGLSSYEQYF. CDR3 DNA sequence: TGTGCCAGCAGCTCCATTAGCGGTTTGAGCTCCTACGAGCAGTACTTC. The chain joins TRBV5-6 to TRBJ2-7; D is perhaps TRBD2 (6 bases). Germline CDR1 SGHDT, CDR2 YYEEEE. The CDR3 has 16 residues. Trimming took off 3 bases at V and 0 bases at J, with 16 bases between the two ends.

The genes are TRBV28 and TRBJ1-2, with 8 bases identical to TRBD1. V trimming: 5 bases; J trimming: 8 bases; junction bases outside the gene matches: 7. This CDR3 spans 13 amino acids. Germline CDR1 reads MDHEN; CDR2 reads SYDVKM. In nucleotides, the CDR3 is TGTGCCAGCAGTACAGGGGGTGTGAAAGGCTACACCTTC. Translating gives CASSTGGVKGYTF.

V and J are TRBV4-2 and TRBJ2-5; 9 bases align to TRBD1. Germline-derived CDR1 and CDR2 are LGHNA and YNFKEQ. The CDR3 is 18 residues long. V lost 0 bases, J lost 5 bases, and 13 bases stayed unmatched. The CDR3 loop reads CASSQDPSGQGRRETQYF. In nucleotides, the CDR3 is TGTGCCAGCAGCCAAGACCCATCGGGACAGGGACGTAGGGAGACCCAGTACTTC.

This clone appeared a few times. The genes are TRBV7-8 and TRBJ1-1; D remains unclear. Looked up from germline, CDR1 is SGHVS and CDR2 is FQNEAQ. V was trimmed by 0 bases and J by 3 bases, leaving 14 bases between them. The CDR3 is made up of 16 amino acids. CDR3 DNA: TGTGCCAGCAGCTTAGCGCGGGTTACGGTTTACACTGAAGCTTTCTTT. The encoded protein is CASSLARVTVYTEAFF.

This clone was seen a handful of times. The V and J genes are TRBV28 and TRBJ2-7; possible D gene TRBD1, 5 bases. CDR1 is MDHEN and CDR2 is SYDVKM in the germline V gene. The V gene lost 6 bases and the J gene lost 3 bases, with 9 bases spanning the gap. The CDR3 has 12 residues. CDR3 sequence: CASRVQGYEQYF. CDR3 DNA: TGTGCCAGCAGAGTCCAGGGCTACGAGCAGTACTTC.

The chain couples TRBV29-1 to TRBJ2-7; 7 bases are shared with TRBD1. The trim removed 5 bases at V and 2 bases at J, leaving 3 bases unmatched. The CDR3 extends over 12 amino acids. The germline gives CDR1 SQVTM, CDR2 ANQGSEA. The CDR3 nucleotides are TGCAGCGTTACGACAGGGACCTACGAGCAGTACTTC. Its protein is CSVTTGTYEQYF.

There are a few counts of this clone. The chain is built from TRBV5-1 and TRBJ2-1; 15 nucleotides align to TRBD2. The germline V gene encodes CDR1 SGHRS and CDR2 YFSETQ. V gave up 3 bases and J gave up 6 bases; unmatched junction bases: 1. This CDR3 comprises 15 residues. The CDR3 is CASSWTSGGGNEQFF. The CDR3 region has the DNA TGCGCCAGCAGCTGGACTAGCGGGGGGGGCAATGAGCAGTTCTTC.

The CDR3 DNA follows: TGCGCCAGCAGCCAAGACAGGGGGTTTAGTGAAGCTTTCTTT. Protein: CASSQDRGFSEAFF. The chain uses TRBV4-1 and TRBJ1-1; TRBD1 matches 7 bases. Germline loops: CDR1 MGHRA, CDR2 YSYEKL. The CDR3 extends over 14 amino acids. J gave up 7 bases and V 0 bases, and 5 bases lay outside the gene matches.

This clone was observed a few times. The J gene is TRBJ2-7, the V gene TRBV4-1; 10 nucleotides agree with TRBD2. V lost 2 bases to trimming and J lost 1 base; unmatched junction nucleotides: 14. The CDR3 totals 19 residues. CDR1 is MGHRA and CDR2 is YSYEKL in the germline V gene. CDR3 amino acids: CASSQNPGLATELSYEQYF. The CDR3 DNA is TGCGCCAGCAGCCAAAACCCGGGACTAGCGACCGAACTTTCCTACGAGCAGTACTTC.

The chain has TRBV5-1 and TRBJ1-3; D gene ambiguous. From germline, CDR1 is SGHRS and CDR2 YFSETQ. The germline V and J ends were trimmed by 4 bases and 1 base, with 9 bases remaining between them. The CDR3 totals 14 residues. CDR3 region: CASSEGQSGNTIYF. The CDR3 DNA reads TGCGCCAGCAGCGAGGGCCAGTCTGGAAACACCATATATTTT. The complete variable domain, with remaining parts taken from reference TRBV5-1 and TRBJ1-3, reads KAGVTQTPRYLIKTRGQQVTLSCSPISGHRSVSWYQQTPGQGLQFLFEYFSETQRNKGNFPGRFSGRQFSNSRSEMNVSTLELGDSALYLCASSEGQSGNTIYFGEGSWLTVV.

The chain combines TRBV9 with TRBJ2-3, with D maybe TRBD2 (5 bases). The CDR3 runs to 14 residues. The ends were cut back, 7 bases at V and 2 bases at J, with 14 bases in the middle. Germline CDR1 is SGDLS and CDR2 is YYNGEE. CDR3 coding DNA: TGTGCCAGCGGCGGCGGGCCCCCCACAGATACGCAGTATTTT. Translation: CASGGGPPTDTQYF.

The rearrangement links TRBV5-1 to TRBJ2-7; 8 nucleotides agree with TRBD2. The junction had 29 bases not matched to a gene; V was cut back by 4 bases and J by 2 bases. CDR1 and CDR2 from the germline V gene are SGHRS and YFSETQ. The CDR3 length is 22 residues. The CDR3: CASSRQIGGRGFATSETYEQYF. CDR3 nucleotides: TGCGCCAGCAGCCGCCAAATTGGGGGACGAGGGTTCGCGACTAGCGAGACCTACGAGCAGTACTTC.

This clone was seen a handful of times. In the same sample, other DNA sequences code for this CDR3. The V and J genes are TRBV25-1 and TRBJ1-4; 10 bases are a match to TRBD1. Germline loops: CDR1 MGHDK, CDR2 SYGVNS. This CDR3 region has 16 residues. The J segment lost 8 bases and the V segment lost 8 bases, leaving 14 bases of the junction unmatched. This chain's CDR3 is CASPLGQGLAGEKLFF. CDR3 nucleotide sequence: TGTGCCAGCCCGTTGGGACAGGGGCTAGCTGGCGAAAAACTGTTTTTT.

This chain connects TRBV6-5 to TRBJ1-5; D gene uncertain. The V end was cut by 0 bases, the J end by 9 bases, with 9 bases between. The CDR3 is 13 residues long. Germline V gives CDR1 MNHEY, CDR2 SVGAGI. This CDR3 reads CASSYSGPGPQHF. The CDR3 DNA reads as TGTGCCAGCAGTTACTCGGGTCCAGGGCCCCAGCATTTT.

V usage is TRBV6-5 and J usage is TRBJ2-1; 11 bases are shared with TRBD2. With 0 bases clipped from V and 5 bases from J, the junction kept 3 bases outside the gene matches. The germline V gene encodes CDR1 MNHEY and CDR2 SVGAGI. The CDR3 totals 16 residues. The CDR3 sequence: CASSYSGTSGNNEQFF. The CDR3 nucleotides are TGTGCCAGCAGTTACTCTGGGACTAGCGGAAACAATGAGCAGTTCTTC.

Only a few counts were recorded for this clone. This chain's CDR3 is CASSSRRTTDTQYF. The CDR3 DNA sequence: TGTGCCAGCAGCTCTCGGAGAACCACAGATACGCAGTATTTT. The rearrangement links TRBV5-5 to TRBJ2-3; unclear D gene. The CDR3 is 14 amino acids. Germline V lookup: CDR1 SGHKS, CDR2 YYEKEE (reference sequence). Trimming took 3 bases from V and 2 from J, leaving 10 bases between them.

The V call is TRBV4-1, the J call TRBJ2-5, with TRBD1 identical over 8 bases. With 4 bases clipped from V and 5 bases from J, the junction kept 6 bases outside the gene matches. Germline assignment: CDR1 MGHRA and CDR2 YSYEKL. The CDR3 length is 14 residues. CDR3 sequence (DNA): TGCGCCAGCAGCCGAAGGACAGGGACGGAGACCCAGTACTTC. Its translation is CASSRRTGTETQYF.

The gene calls are TRBV4-1 and TRBJ1-1; 9 positions match TRBD1. V was pared by 0 bases and J by 10 bases, with 3 bases of the junction left unmatched. This CDR3 comprises 13 residues. The germline CDR1 and CDR2 sequences are MGHRA and YSYEKL. CDR3 nucleotides: TGCGCCAGCAGCCAAGATCGGGGACAGGGAGCTTTCTTT. Protein product: CASSQDRGQGAFF.

The sample holds a few counts of this clone. The sample contains more than one DNA sequence encoding this CDR3. The rearrangement links TRBV30 to TRBJ1-4; D unclear. V was pared by 1 base and J by 4 bases, with 7 bases between. The CDR3 length is 13 residues. CDR1 GTSNPN and CDR2 SVGIG come from the germline V gene (reference sequence). CDR3 sequence (DNA): TGTGCCTGGAGTGAGCTATTTAATGAAAAACTGTTTTTT. This codes for CAWSELFNEKLFF.